Listed here are 25 T cell receptor beta chains from one sample, sequenced in a study of siplizumab effects on memory and regulatory T cells. Produced via immunoSEQ multiplex PCR; TCRdb's table is partial and in-frame only. Among over 70,000 clones listed, over 80% were seen once. Material for sequencing was CD4+ T cells sorted from blood. The source of these receptors is a human donor in good health.

CDR3 amino acids: CASSQDSETQYF. CDR3 sequence (DNA): TGTGCCAGCAGCCAAGATTCAGAGACCCAGTACTTC. The rearrangement links TRBV4-2 to TRBJ2-5; no clear D gene. The V end was cut by 0 bases, the J end by 4 bases, with 3 bases between. From germline, CDR1 is LGHNA and CDR2 YNFKEQ. This CDR3 is built from 12 residues.

This chain joins TRBV5-4 and TRBJ1-2; weak D call: TRBD1 (6 bases). The V end was cut by 4 bases, the J end by 6 bases, with 13 bases between. Germline V CDR1 and CDR2: SGHNT, YYREEE (reference sequence). This CDR3 has 13 amino acids. For the CDR3, the DNA is TGTGCCAGCAGCGCGCAGCCAGGGGATGGCTACACCTTC. The encoded protein is CASSAQPGDGYTF.

This chain uses TRBV5-1 with TRBJ1-4, with 7 bases matching TRBD1. The CDR3 contains 15 residues. Trimming took 4 bases from V and 1 from J; bases not matched to a gene: 4. Looked up from germline, CDR1 is SGHRS and CDR2 is YFSETQ. As DNA, the CDR3 is TGCGCCAGCAGCGAATCAGGGGGAACTAATGAAAAACTGTTTTTT. Protein sequence: CASSESGGTNEKLFF.

This chain joins TRBV19 and TRBJ2-1, with 9 positions matching TRBD2. The CDR3 consists of 16 residues. CDR1 is LNHDA, CDR2 SQIVND, per germline (reference sequence). The V gene end was trimmed by 7 bases and the J gene end by 1 base; junction bases not matched to a gene: 8. In DNA form, the CDR3 reads TGTGCCAGTAAGATGACTAGCGGAGCATCCTACAATGAGCAGTTCTTC. Translation: CASKMTSGASYNEQFF.

V and J are TRBV30 and TRBJ2-2; no definite D call. Germline CDR1 GTSNPN, CDR2 SVGIG (reference sequence). Trimming removed 7 bases from V and 0 bases from J, with 15 bases in between. CDR3 length: 15 amino acids. The CDR3 DNA follows: TGTGCCTACAAGGTGGGCAGTACGAACACCGGGGAGCTGTTTTTT. Translated: CAYKVGSTNTGELFF.

The CDR3, as DNA: TGTGCCAGCATAAACAGGGCGAACACCGGGGAGCTGTTTTTT. Residues: CASINRANTGELFF. The rearrangement links TRBV6-1 to TRBJ2-2, with D maybe TRBD1 (6 bases). V lost 7 bases and J 0 bases, leaving 9 bases between the germline ends. CDR3 size: 14 residues. Germline CDR1 reads MNHNS; CDR2 reads SASEGT.

The genes are TRBV9 and TRBJ1-2; the match to TRBD1 covers 10 bases. The CDR3 runs to 15 residues. Losses at the gene ends were 3 bases for V and 3 bases for J; bases not matched to a gene: 5. The germline gives CDR1 SGDLS, CDR2 YYNGEE. The CDR3 coding sequence is TGTGCCAGCAGCGCTGGGACAGGGGAATACTATGGCTACACCTTC. Protein sequence: CASSAGTGEYYGYTF.

The CDR3 here is CASSDTGRSPLHF. The CDR3 DNA sequence: TGTGCCAGCAGTGATACAGGGCGCTCACCCCTCCACTTT. This chain uses TRBV6-1 with TRBJ1-6; perhaps TRBD1 as D (6 bases). The germline gives CDR1 MNHNS, CDR2 SASEGT. This CDR3 comprises 13 residues. The V and J ends lost 3 bases and 10 bases respectively, with 10 bases between them.

The chain is built from TRBV18 and TRBJ2-7; TRBD1 aligns across 9 bases. J gave up 5 bases and V 1 base, and 3 bases lay outside the gene matches. CDR3 size: 14 residues. The germline gives CDR1 KGHSH, CDR2 LQKENI. This chain's CDR3 is CASSPLQGADEQYF. Here the CDR3 DNA reads TGTGCCAGCTCACCACTACAGGGGGCTGACGAGCAGTACTTC.

The chain couples TRBV14 to TRBJ2-3, with D perhaps being TRBD1 or TRBD2 (5 bases each). V lost 1 base and J 3 bases, leaving 14 bases between the germline ends. Germline V gene lookup returns CDR1 SGHDN and CDR2 FVKESK. This CDR3 spans 16 amino acids. The CDR3 region has the DNA TGTGCCAGCAGCCAAGGGGGGTCCCTCAGGACAGATACGCAGTATTTT. This codes for CASSQGGSLRTDTQYF. Complete variable domain (other parts from reference TRBV14 and TRBJ2-3): EAGVTQFPSHSVIEKGQTVTLRCDPISGHDNLYWYRRVMGKEIKFLLHFVKESKQDESGMPNNRFLAERTGGTYSTLKVQPAELEDSGVYFCASSQGGSLRTDTQYFGPGTRLTVL.

The rearrangement uses TRBV6-1 and TRBJ2-5; D remains ambiguous. The CDR3 has 12 amino acids. V lost 3 bases and J lost 5, with 7 bases in between. Germline V gene lookup returns CDR1 MNHNS and CDR2 SASEGT. CDR3 sequence reads: CASSETLETQYF. CDR3 sequence (DNA): TGTGCCAGCAGTGAGACGTTGGAGACCCAGTACTTC.

The V gene is TRBV29-1, the J gene TRBJ1-1; the D gene is possibly TRBD1 (5 bases). The CDR3 totals 12 residues. V dropped 5 bases and J dropped 6 bases, with 13 bases sitting between them. Germline assignment: CDR1 SQVTM and CDR2 ANQGSEA. The CDR3 DNA sequence: TGCAGCGTTTCCGGGGCGTTGGCTGAAGCTTTCTTT. Translated, it gives CSVSGALAEAFF.

This clone was observed once. The CDR3 protein is CASSARQGADTQYF. CDR3 DNA: TGTGCCAGTAGTGCCCGACAGGGGGCGGATACGCAGTATTTT. The rearrangement joins TRBV19 to TRBJ2-3; TRBD1 aligns across 10 bases. CDR1 and CDR2 from the germline V gene are LNHDA and SQIVND (reference sequence). There are 14 residues in the CDR3. The ends lost 5 bases at V and 6 bases at J; junction bases unmatched: 5.

A note on this clone: Other DNA sequences in the sample encode the same CDR3. This rearrangement joins TRBV2 to TRBJ2-2, with TRBD1 matching 7 bases. The V gene end was trimmed by 8 bases and the J gene end by 4 bases; junction bases not matched to a gene: 10. The germline V gene has CDR1 SNHLY and CDR2 FYNNEI. The CDR3 sequence is 15 residues long. The CDR3 here is CASQRGRGGTGELFF. CDR3 DNA sequence: TGTGCCAGCCAAAGGGGGCGAGGGGGCACCGGGGAGCTGTTTTTT.

The CDR3 bases are TGTGCCAGCCGGGGGACTAGCGGGAGTCACGAGCAGTACTTC. Translating it yields CASRGTSGSHEQYF. This sequence joins TRBV28 and TRBJ2-7, with 14 bases fitting TRBD2. The CDR3 extends over 14 amino acids. Germline lookup yields CDR1 MDHEN and CDR2 SYDVKM. Trimming took 8 bases from V and 5 from J; bases not matched to a gene: 5.

The DNA of the CDR3 is TGTGCCAGTAGTACCCAACCCCAGGGACTTGTCTATGGCTACACCTTC. Translation: CASSTQPQGLVYGYTF. The chain recombines TRBV19 with TRBJ1-2, with D tentatively TRBD1 (5 bases). This CDR3 contains 16 residues. Germline V gives CDR1 LNHDA, CDR2 SQIVND (reference sequence). V was trimmed by 4 bases and J by 4 bases, leaving 19 bases between them.

The rearrangement joins TRBV7-9 to TRBJ2-2, with D perhaps TRBD2 (6 bases). The CDR3 loop spans 14 amino acids. The germline V and J ends were trimmed by 2 bases and 6 bases, with 10 bases remaining between them. Germline V gene sequence: CDR1 SEHNR, CDR2 FQNEAQ (reference sequence). This chain's CDR3 is CASSLRRDAGELFF. The CDR3 DNA reads TGTGCCAGCAGCTTACGGCGGGACGCCGGGGAGCTGTTTTTT.

The rearrangement links TRBV6-1 to TRBJ2-5; 8 nucleotides line up with TRBD1. The end of the DNA aligns better with TRBJ2-7, so the J call may be wrong. The CDR3 length is 15 residues. Germline V gene lookup returns CDR1 MNHNS and CDR2 SASEGT. CDR3 region: CASSERQGFSYEQYF. The CDR3 nucleotides read TGTGCCAGCAGTGAAAGACAGGGGTTTAGCTACGAGCAGTACTTC.

This chain joins TRBV4-2 and TRBJ2-7, with 10 nucleotides matching TRBD2. V lost 4 bases to trimming and J lost 8 bases; unmatched junction nucleotides: 11. Looked up from germline, CDR1 is LGHNA and CDR2 is YNFKEQ. The CDR3 covers 15 residues. CDR3 coding DNA: TGTGCCAGCAGCCTAAATCTAGCGGGAGCTTCGCAGCAGTACTTC. It codes for CASSLNLAGASQQYF.

This rearrangement joins TRBV5-1 to TRBJ2-1, with a tentative D call TRBD2 (6 bases). The CDR3 extends over 14 amino acids. The ends were cut back, 4 bases at V and 8 bases at J, with 16 bases in the middle. CDR1 is SGHRS and CDR2 is YFSETQ in the germline V gene. The DNA of the CDR3 is TGCGCCAGCAGCCCACGACTAGTTACCGATGAGCAGTTCTTC. It codes for CASSPRLVTDEQFF.

The J gene is TRBJ2-5, the V gene TRBV5-1, with TRBD1 matching over 7 bases. The V and J ends lost 0 bases and 3 bases, in that order; junction bases with no gene match: 5. Germline-derived CDR1 and CDR2 are SGHRS and YFSETQ. The CDR3 extends over 15 amino acids. Here the CDR3 DNA reads TGCGCCAGCAGCTTGGTACTGACAGGGAAAGAGACCCAGTACTTC. It is translated as CASSLVLTGKETQYF.

The V and J genes are TRBV9 and TRBJ2-1; 8 bases map to TRBD1. Trimming removed 3 bases from V and 7 bases from J; junction bases left unmatched: 9. CDR3 length: 15 amino acids. In germline, CDR1 is SGDLS, CDR2 YYNGEE. The CDR3 DNA follows: TGTGCCAGCAGCGCAGAGACAGGGGTGAAGAATGAGCAGTTCTTC. Translating gives CASSAETGVKNEQFF.

The V gene is TRBV25-1, the J gene TRBJ1-4, with a tentative D call TRBD1 (5 bases). The V end lost 5 bases, the J end lost 7 bases, and 11 bases lay between the germline ends. In germline, CDR1 is MGHDK, CDR2 SYGVNS. The CDR3 runs to 13 residues. The CDR3 bases are TGTGCCAGCAGTTCGGGGCGCGGTGAAAAACTGTTTTTT. Translating it yields CASSSGRGEKLFF.

This clone was recorded a few times. The chain has TRBV4-1 and TRBJ1-4, with D unresolved. Trimming removed 0 bases at V and 9 bases at J, with 5 bases between. The CDR3 totals 12 residues. Germline V gene data show CDR1 as MGHRA and CDR2 as YSYEKL. The DNA of the CDR3 is TGCGCCAGCAGCCAAGATTTTCAAAAACTGTTTTTT. Residues: CASSQDFQKLFF.

The chain has TRBV9 and TRBJ2-3; no definite D call. V dropped 2 bases and J dropped 4 bases, with 11 bases sitting between them. CDR1 SGDLS and CDR2 YYNGEE come from the germline V gene. There are 14 residues in the CDR3. CDR3 sequence reads: CASSVQSGADTQYF. CDR3 DNA sequence: TGTGCCAGCAGCGTTCAATCCGGCGCAGATACGCAGTATTTT.